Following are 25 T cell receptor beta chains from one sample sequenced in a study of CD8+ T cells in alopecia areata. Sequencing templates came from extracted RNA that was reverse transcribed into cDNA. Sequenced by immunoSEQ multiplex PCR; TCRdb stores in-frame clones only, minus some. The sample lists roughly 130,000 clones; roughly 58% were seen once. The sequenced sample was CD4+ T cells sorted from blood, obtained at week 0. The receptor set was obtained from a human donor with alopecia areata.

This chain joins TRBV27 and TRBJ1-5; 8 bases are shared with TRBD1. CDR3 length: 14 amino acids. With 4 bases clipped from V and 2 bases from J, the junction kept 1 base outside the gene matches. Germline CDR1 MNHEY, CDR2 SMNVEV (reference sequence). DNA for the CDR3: TGTGCCAGCAGTTCGACAGGGGGCAATCAGCCCCAGCATTTT. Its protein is CASSSTGGNQPQHF.

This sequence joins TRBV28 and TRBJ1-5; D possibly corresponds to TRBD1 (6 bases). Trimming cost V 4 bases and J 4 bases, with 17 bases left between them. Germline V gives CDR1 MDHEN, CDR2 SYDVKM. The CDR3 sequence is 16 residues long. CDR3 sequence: CASSSWPQQGNQPQHF. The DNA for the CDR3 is TGTGCCAGCAGTTCCTGGCCCCAACAGGGTAATCAGCCCCAGCATTTT.

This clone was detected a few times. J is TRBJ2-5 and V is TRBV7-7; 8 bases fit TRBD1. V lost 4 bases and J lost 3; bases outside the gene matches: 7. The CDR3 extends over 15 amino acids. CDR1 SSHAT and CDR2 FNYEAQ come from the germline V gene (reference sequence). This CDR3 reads CASSSDLTGEETQYF. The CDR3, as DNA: TGTGCCAGCAGCTCCGATCTGACAGGGGAAGAGACCCAGTACTTC. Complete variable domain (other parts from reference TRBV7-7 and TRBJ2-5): GAGVSQSPRYKVTKRGQDVTLRCDPISSHATLYWYQQALGQGPEFLTYFNYEAQPDKSGLPSDRFSAERPEGSISTLTIQRTEQRDSAMYRCASSSDLTGEETQYFGPGTRLLVL.

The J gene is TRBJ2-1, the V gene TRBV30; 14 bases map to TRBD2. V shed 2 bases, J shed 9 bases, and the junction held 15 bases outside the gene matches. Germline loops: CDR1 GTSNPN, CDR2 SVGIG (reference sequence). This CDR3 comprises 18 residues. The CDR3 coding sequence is TGTGCCTGGAGTCATCCCCGACTAGCGGGAGGGCGGCGGGCTGAGCAGTTCTTC. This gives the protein CAWSHPRLAGGRRAEQFF.

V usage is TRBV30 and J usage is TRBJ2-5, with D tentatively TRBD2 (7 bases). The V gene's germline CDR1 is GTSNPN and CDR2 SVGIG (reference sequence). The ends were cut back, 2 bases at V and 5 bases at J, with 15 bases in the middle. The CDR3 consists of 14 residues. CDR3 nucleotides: TGTGCCTGGAGTATGGGGGGGCGCTCGGAGACCCAGTACTTC. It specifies CAWSMGGRSETQYF.

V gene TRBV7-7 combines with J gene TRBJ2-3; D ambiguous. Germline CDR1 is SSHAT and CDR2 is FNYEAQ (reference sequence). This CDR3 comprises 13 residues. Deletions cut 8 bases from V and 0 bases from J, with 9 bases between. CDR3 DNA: TGTGCCAGCTCGCACGGGAGCACAGATACGCAGTATTTT. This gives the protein CASSHGSTDTQYF. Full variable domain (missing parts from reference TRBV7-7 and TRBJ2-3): GAGVSQSPRYKVTKRGQDVTLRCDPISSHATLYWYQQALGQGPEFLTYFNYEAQPDKSGLPSDRFSAERPEGSISTLTIQRTEQRDSAMYRCASSHGSTDTQYFGPGTRLTVL.

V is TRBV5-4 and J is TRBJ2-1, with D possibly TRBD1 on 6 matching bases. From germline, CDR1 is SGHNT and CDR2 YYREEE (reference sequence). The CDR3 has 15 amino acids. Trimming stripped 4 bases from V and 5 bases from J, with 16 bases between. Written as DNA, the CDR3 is TGTGCCAGCAGCCCCGAGGGGGTTGGGAACAATGAGCAGTTCTTC. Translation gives CASSPEGVGNNEQFF.

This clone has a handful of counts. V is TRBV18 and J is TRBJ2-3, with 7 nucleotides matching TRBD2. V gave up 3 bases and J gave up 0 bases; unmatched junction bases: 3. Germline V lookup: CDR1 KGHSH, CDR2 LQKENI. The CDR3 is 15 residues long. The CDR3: CASSPWGGSTDTQYF. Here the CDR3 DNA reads TGTGCCAGCTCACCCTGGGGGGGAAGCACAGATACGCAGTATTTT.

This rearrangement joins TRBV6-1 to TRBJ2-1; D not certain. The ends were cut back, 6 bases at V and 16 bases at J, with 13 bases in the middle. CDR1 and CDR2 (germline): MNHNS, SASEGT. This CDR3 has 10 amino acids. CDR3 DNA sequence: TGTGCCAGCAGGGAAAGTGAAGAATTCTTC. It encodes CASRESEEFF.

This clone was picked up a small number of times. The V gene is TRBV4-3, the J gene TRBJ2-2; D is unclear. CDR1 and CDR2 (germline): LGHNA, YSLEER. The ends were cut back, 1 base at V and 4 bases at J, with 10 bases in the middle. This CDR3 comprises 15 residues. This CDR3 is CASSQAPRSTGELFF. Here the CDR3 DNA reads TGCGCCAGCAGCCAAGCTCCCAGAAGCACCGGGGAGCTGTTTTTT.

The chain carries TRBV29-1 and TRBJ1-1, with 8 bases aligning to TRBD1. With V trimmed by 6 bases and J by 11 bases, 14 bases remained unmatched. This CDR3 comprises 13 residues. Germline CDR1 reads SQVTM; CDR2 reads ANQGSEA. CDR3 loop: CSVGDRQRGVAFF. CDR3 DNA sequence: TGCAGCGTGGGGGACAGGCAGCGCGGTGTGGCTTTCTTT.

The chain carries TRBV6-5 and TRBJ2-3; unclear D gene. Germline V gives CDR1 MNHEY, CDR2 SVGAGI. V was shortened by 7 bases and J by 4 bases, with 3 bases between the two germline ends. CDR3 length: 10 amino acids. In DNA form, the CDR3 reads TGTGCCAGCATTTCAGATACGCAGTATTTT. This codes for CASISDTQYF.

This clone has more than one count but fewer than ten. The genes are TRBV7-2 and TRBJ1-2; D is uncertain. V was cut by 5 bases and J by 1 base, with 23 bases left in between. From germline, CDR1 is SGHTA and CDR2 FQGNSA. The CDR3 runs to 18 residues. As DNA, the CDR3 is TGTGCCAGCAGCCCACCCCGCTTGGGCAGAAACATTAACTATGGCTACACCTTC. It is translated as CASSPPRLGRNINYGYTF.

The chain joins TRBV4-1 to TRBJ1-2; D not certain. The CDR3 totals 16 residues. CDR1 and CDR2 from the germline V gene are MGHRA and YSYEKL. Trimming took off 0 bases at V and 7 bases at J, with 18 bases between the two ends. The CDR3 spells CASSQDPRGRGSGYTF. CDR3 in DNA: TGCGCCAGCAGCCAAGATCCGAGAGGGCGAGGGAGTGGCTACACCTTC.

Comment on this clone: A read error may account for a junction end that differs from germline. The CDR3 DNA follows: TGCGCCAACAGTCACCCCAGGGCCCTGGACAGACCACTCCTGTTTTTT. Its translation: CANSHPRALDRPLLFF. This chain links TRBV23-1 with TRBJ1-4; tentatively, D is TRBD1 (6 bases). TRBV23-1 is an ORF; its function is uncertain. The CDR3 loop spans 16 amino acids.

The CDR3: CSVDRGRAEAFF. Here the CDR3 DNA reads TGCAGCGTGGACAGGGGAAGGGCTGAAGCTTTCTTT. The V call is TRBV29-1, the J call TRBJ1-1; 9 bases are a match to TRBD1. This CDR3 is built from 12 residues. The V gene end was trimmed by 6 bases and the J gene end by 6 bases; junction bases not matched to a gene: 5. CDR1 and CDR2 from the germline V gene are SQVTM and ANQGSEA.

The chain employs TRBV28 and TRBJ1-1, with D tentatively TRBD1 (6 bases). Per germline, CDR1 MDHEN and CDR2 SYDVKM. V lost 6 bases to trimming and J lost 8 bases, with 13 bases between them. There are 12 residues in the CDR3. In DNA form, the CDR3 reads TGTGCCAGCAGGTCCTTACAGGGAGAAGCTTTCTTT. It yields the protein CASRSLQGEAFF.

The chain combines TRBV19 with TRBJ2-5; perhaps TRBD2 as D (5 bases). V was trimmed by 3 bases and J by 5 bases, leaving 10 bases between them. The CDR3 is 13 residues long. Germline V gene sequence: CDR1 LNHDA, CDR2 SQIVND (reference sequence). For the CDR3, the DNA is TGTGCCAGTAGTATTCGGCGAGGGGAGACCCAGTACTTC. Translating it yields CASSIRRGETQYF.

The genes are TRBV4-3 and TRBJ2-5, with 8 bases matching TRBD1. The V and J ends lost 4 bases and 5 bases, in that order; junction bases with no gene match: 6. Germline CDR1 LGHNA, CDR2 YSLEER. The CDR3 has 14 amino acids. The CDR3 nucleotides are TGCGCCAGCAGCCCCCGGACAGGGAGCGAGACCCAGTACTTC. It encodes CASSPRTGSETQYF.

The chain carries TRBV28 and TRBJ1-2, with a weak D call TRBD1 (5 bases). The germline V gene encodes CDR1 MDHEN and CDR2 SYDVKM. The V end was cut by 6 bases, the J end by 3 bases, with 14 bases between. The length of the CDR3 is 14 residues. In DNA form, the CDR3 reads TGTGCCAGCAGCAGAACAGGCTATGACTATGGCTACACCTTC. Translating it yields CASSRTGYDYGYTF.

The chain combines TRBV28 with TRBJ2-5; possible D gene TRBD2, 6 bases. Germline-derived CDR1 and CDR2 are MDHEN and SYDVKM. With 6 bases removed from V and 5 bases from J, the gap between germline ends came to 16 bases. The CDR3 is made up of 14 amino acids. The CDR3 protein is CASSDQAGWETQYF. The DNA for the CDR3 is TGTGCCAGCAGCGACCAGGCGGGGTGGGAGACCCAGTACTTC.

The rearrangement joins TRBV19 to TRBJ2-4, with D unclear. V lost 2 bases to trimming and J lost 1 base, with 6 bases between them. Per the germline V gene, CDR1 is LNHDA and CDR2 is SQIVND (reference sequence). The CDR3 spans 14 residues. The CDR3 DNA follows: TGTGCCAGTAGTATAACGCGGGCCAAAAACATTCAGTACTTC. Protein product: CASSITRAKNIQYF.

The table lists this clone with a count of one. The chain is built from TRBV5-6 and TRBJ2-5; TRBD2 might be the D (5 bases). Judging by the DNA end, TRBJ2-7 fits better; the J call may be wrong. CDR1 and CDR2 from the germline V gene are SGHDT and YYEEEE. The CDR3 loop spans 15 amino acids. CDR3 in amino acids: CASSLSGIQSYEQYF. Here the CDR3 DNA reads TGTGCCAGCAGCTTGTCGGGAATTCAATCCTACGAGCAGTACTTC.

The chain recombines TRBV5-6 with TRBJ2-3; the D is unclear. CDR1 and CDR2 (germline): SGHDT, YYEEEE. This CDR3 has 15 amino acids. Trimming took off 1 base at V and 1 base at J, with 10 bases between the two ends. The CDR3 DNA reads TGTGCCAGCAGCTTGTCGCAGGATGGCACAGATACGCAGTATTTT. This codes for CASSLSQDGTDTQYF.

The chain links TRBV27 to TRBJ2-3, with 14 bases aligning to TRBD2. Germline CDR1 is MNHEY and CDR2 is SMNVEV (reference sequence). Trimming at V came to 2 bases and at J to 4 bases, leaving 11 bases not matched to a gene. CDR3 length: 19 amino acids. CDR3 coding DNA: TGTGCCAGCAGTTTAGTGTGGGGACTAGCGGGAGAAGAATCAGATACGCAGTATTTT. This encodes CASSLVWGLAGEESDTQYF.